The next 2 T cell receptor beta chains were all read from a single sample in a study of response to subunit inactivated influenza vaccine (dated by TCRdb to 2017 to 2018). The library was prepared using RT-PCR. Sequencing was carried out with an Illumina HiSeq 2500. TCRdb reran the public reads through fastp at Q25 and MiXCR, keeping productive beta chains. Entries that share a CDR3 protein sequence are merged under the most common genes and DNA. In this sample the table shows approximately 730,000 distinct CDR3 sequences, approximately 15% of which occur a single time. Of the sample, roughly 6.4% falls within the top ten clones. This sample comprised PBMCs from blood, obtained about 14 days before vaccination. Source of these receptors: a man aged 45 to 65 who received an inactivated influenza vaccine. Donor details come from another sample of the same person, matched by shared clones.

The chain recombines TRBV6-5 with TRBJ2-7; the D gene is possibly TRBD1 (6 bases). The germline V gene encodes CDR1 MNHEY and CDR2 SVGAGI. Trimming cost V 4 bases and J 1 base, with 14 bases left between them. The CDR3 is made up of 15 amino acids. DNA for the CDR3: TGTGCCAGCAGTTCCCTCCGGGACACGTCCTACGAGCAGTACTTC. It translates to CASSSLRDTSYEQYF.

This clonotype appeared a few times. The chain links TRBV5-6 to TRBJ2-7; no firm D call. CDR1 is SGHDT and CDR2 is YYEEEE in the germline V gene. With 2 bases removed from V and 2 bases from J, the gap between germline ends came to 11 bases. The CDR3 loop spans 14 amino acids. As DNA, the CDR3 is TGTGCCAGCAGCTTAATCGACATAGCCTACGAGCAGTACTTC. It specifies CASSLIDIAYEQYF.